Listed below are T cell receptor beta chains from one sample, sequenced in a study of blood T cell repertoires in COVID-19. Method: immunoSEQ multiplex PCR; TCRdb's copy keeps in-frame clones and lacks some. The sample consists of about 73,000 clones, around 81% of them appearing once. Material: peripheral blood. All receptors derive from a human donor in a cohort sampled during active COVID-19. The CDR3 runs from the conserved cysteine through the conserved F or W. The D gene is left open where the match is weak. Clone size is not always given. Where it is, it says once, few, many or a class for expanded clones.

J,D,V,size,DNA,CDR3
TRBJ2-7,-,TRBV27,-,TGTGCCAGCAGCCTTACATCAGGGGGGAGAACTTACGAGCAGTACTTC,CASSLTSGGRTYEQYF
TRBJ2-2,TRBD2,TRBV28,-,TGTGCCAGCCAACTAGCGGGGGCGACCGGGGAGCTGTTTTTT,CASQLAGATGELFF
TRBJ1-4,TRBD1,TRBV3-1/TRBV3-2,few,TGTGCCAGCAGCCAACGCGCGGACAGGGCAAAACTGTTTTTT,CASSQRADRAKLFF
TRBJ2-1,TRBD1,TRBV5-1,few,TGCGCCAGCAGCCTGGGACAGAGAATTGGAAATGAGCAGTTCTTC,CASSLGQRIGNEQFF
TRBJ1-1,-,TRBV5-1,-,TGCGCCAGCAGCTTCGACAGGAAGAACACTGAAGCTTTCTTT,CASSFDRKNTEAFF
TRBJ2-3,-,TRBV5-4,-,TGTGCCAGCAGCTCTTCTAGCGTCGGGACAGATACGCAGTATTTT,CASSSSSVGTDTQYF
TRBJ2-1,-,TRBV7-9,-,TGTGCCAGCAGCTTGGCCCTAGGAGGGCTTTACAATGAGCAGTTCTTC,CASSLALGGLYNEQFF
TRBJ2-4,TRBD1,TRBV2,-,TGTGCCAGCAGTTTAACAGGGGGCGCGTCCAAAAACATTCAGTACTTC,CASSLTGGASKNIQYF
TRBJ2-5,-,TRBV5-1,once,TGCGCCAGCAGCTTGGGGGGCCGTCGGGAGACCCAGTACTTC,CASSLGGRRETQYF
TRBJ2-1,TRBD1,TRBV19,-,TGTGCCAGTAGTATCCGGACAGGGGCCTACAATGAGCAGTTCTTC,CASSIRTGAYNEQFF